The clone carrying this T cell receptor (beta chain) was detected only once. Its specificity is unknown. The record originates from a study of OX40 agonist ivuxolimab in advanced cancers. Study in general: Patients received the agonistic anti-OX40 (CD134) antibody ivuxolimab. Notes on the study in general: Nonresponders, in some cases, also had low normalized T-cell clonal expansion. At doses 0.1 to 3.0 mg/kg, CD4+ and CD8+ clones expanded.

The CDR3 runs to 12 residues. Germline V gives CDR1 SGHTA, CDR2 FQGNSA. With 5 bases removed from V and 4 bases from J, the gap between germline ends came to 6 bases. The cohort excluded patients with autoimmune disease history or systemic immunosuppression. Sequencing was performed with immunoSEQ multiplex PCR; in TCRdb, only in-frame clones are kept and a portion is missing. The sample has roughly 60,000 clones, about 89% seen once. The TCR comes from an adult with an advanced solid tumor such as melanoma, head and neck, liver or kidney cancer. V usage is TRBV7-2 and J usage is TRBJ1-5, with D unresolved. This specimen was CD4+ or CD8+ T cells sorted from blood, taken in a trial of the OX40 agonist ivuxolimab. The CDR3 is CASSPYNQPQHF. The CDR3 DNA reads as TGTGCCAGCAGCCCCTATAATCAGCCCCAGCATTTT.